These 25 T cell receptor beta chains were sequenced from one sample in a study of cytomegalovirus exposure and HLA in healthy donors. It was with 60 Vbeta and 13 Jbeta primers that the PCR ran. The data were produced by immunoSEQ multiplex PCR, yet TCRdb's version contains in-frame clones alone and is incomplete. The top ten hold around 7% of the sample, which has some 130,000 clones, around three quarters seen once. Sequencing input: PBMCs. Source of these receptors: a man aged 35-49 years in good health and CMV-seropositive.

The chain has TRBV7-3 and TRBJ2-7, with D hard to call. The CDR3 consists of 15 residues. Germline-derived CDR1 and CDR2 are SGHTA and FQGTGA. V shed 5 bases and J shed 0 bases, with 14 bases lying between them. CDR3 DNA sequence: TGTGCCAGCAGCCCTGAGCGAGGCAGCTCCTACGAGCAGTACTTC. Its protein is CASSPERGSSYEQYF.

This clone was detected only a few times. CDR3 protein: CASRQGTGEGGYTF. CDR3 DNA sequence: TGCGCCAGCAGGCAAGGGACAGGGGAAGGTGGCTACACCTTC. The chain is built from TRBV5-1 and TRBJ1-2; 10 positions match TRBD1. With 5 bases clipped from V and 7 bases from J, the junction kept 8 bases outside the gene matches. The CDR3 sequence is 14 residues long. Looked up from germline, CDR1 is SGHRS and CDR2 is YFSETQ. The variable domain in full, completed from reference TRBV5-1 and TRBJ1-2, reads KAGVTQTPRYLIKTRGQQVTLSCSPISGHRSVSWYQQTPGQGLQFLFEYFSETQRNKGNFPGRFSGRQFSNSRSEMNVSTLELGDSALYLCASRQGTGEGGYTFGSGTRLTVV.

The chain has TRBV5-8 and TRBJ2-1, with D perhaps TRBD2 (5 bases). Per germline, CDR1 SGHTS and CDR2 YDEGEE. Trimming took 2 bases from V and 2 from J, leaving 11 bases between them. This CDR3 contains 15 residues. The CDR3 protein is CASSFSSGPYNEQFF. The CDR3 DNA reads TGTGCCAGCAGCTTCTCGAGCGGCCCCTACAATGAGCAGTTCTTC.

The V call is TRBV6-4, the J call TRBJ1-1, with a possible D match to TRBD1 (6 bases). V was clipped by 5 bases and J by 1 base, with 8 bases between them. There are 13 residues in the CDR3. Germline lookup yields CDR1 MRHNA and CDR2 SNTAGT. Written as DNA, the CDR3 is TGTGCCAGCAGTTCGACAGGGAACACTGAAGCTTTCTTT. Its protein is CASSSTGNTEAFF.

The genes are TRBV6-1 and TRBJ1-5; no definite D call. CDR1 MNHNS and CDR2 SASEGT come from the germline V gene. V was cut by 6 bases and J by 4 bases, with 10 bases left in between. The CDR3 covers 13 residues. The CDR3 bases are TGTGCCAGCAGATCCAGCGCGAATCAGCCCCAGCATTTT. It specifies CASRSSANQPQHF.

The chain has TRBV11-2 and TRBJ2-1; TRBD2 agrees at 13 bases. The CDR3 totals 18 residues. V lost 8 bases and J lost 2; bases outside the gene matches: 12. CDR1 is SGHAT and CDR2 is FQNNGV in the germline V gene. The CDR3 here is CASSGWTSGSIAYNEQFF. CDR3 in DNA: TGTGCCAGCTCCGGGTGGACTAGCGGGAGTATAGCCTACAATGAGCAGTTCTTC. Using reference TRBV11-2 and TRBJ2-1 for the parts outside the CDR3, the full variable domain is EAGVAQSPRYKIIEKRQSVAFWCNPISGHATLYWYQQILGQGPKLLIQFQNNGVVDDSQLPKDRFSAERLKGVDSTLKIQPAKLEDSAVYLCASSGWTSGSIAYNEQFFGPGTRLTVL.

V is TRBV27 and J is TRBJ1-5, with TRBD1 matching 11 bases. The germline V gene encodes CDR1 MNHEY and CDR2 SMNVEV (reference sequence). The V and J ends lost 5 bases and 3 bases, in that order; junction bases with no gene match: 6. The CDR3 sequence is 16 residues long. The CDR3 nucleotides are TGTGCCAGCAGTCCATGGACAGGGGGCTACAATCAGCCCCAGCATTTT. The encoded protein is CASSPWTGGYNQPQHF.

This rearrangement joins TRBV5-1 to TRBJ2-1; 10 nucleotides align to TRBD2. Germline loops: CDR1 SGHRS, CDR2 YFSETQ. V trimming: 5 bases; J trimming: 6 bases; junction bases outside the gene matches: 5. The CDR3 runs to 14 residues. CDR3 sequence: CASRPRTSGNEQFF. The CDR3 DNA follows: TGCGCCAGCAGACCCAGGACTAGCGGCAATGAGCAGTTCTTC.

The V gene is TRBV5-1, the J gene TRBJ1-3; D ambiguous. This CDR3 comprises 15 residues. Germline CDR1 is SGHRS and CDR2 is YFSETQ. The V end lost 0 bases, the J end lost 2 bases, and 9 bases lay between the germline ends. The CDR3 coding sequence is TGCGCCAGCAGCTTGGTGTCCGCAGCTGGAAACACCATATATTTT. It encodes CASSLVSAAGNTIYF.

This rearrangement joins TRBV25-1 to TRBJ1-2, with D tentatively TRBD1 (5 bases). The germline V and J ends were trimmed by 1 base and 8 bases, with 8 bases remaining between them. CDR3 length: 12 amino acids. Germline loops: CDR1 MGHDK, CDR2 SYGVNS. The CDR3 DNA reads TGTGCCAGCAGTGAATTTCAGGGAGGCTACACCTTC. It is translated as CASSEFQGGYTF.

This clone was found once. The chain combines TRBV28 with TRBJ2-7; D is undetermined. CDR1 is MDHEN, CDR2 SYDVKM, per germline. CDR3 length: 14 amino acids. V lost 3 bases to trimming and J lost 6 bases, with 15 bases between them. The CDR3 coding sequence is TGTGCCAGCAGTTTGATCCAGGTTGTTTCCGAGCAGTACTTC. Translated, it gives CASSLIQVVSEQYF.

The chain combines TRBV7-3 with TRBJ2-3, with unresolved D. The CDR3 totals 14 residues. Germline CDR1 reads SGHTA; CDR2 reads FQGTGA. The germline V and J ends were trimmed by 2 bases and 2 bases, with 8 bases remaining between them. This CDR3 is CASSLARYTDTQYF. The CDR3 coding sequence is TGTGCCAGCAGCTTAGCGCGGTACACAGATACGCAGTATTTT. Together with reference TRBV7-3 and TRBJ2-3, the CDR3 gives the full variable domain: GAGVSQTPSNKVTEKGKYVELRCDPISGHTALYWYRQSLGQGPEFLIYFQGTGAADDSGLPNDRFFAVRPEGSVSTLKIQRTERGDSAVYLCASSLARYTDTQYFGPGTRLTVL.

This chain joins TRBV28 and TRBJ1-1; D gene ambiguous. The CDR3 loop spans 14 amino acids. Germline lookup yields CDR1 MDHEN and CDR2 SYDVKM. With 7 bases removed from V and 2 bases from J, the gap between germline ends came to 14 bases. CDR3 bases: TGTGCCAGCAACCCAACCGGGAGAAACACTGAAGCTTTCTTT. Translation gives CASNPTGRNTEAFF.

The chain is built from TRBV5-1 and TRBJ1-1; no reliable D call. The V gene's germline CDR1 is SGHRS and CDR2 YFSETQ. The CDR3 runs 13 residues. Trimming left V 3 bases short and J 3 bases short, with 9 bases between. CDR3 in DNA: TGCGCCAGCAGCTCGAAGCTCGACACTGAAGCTTTCTTT. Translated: CASSSKLDTEAFF.

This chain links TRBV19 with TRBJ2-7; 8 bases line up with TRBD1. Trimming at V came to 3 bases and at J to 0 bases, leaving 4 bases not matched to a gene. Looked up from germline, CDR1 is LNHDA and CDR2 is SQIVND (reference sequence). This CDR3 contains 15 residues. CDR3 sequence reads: CASSIAGQDSYEQYF. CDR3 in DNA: TGTGCCAGTAGTATTGCGGGACAGGACTCCTACGAGCAGTACTTC.

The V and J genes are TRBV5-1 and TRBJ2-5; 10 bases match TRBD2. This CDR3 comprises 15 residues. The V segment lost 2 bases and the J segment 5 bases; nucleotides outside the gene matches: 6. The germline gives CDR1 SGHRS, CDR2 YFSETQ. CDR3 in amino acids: CASSFSSGRGETQYF. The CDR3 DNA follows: TGCGCCAGCAGCTTTTCTAGCGGGAGAGGGGAGACCCAGTACTTC.

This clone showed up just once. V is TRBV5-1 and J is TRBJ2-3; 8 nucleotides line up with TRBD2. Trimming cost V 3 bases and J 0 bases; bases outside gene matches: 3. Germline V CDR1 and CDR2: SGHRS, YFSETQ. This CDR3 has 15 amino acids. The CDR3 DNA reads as TGCGCCAGCAGCTCGGCGGGAGGAAGCACAGATACGCAGTATTTT. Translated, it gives CASSSAGGSTDTQYF.

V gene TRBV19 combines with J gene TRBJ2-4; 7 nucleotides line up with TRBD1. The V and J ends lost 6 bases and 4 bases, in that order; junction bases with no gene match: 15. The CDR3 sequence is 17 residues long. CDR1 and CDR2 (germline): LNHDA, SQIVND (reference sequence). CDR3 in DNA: TGTGCCAGTAGCCCCTCACCGGGACAGAAAAGAAAAAACATTCAGTACTTC. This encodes CASSPSPGQKRKNIQYF.

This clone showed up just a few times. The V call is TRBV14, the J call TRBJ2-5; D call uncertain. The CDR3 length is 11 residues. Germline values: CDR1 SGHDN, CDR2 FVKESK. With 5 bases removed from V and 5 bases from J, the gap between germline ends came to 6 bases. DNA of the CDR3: TGTGCCAGCAGCGCACACGAGACCCAGTACTTC. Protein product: CASSAHETQYF. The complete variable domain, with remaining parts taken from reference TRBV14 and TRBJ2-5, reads EAGVTQFPSHSVIEKGQTVTLRCDPISGHDNLYWYRRVMGKEIKFLLHFVKESKQDESGMPNNRFLAERTGGTYSTLKVQPAELEDSGVYFCASSAHETQYFGPGTRLLVL.

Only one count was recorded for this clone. The CDR3 is CASSRTGMDQPQHF. CDR3 nucleotide sequence: TGTGCCAGCAGTCGAACAGGAATGGATCAGCCCCAGCATTTT. The chain carries TRBV6-5 and TRBJ1-5; TRBD1 is a possible D gene (5 bases). This CDR3 comprises 14 residues. Germline CDR1 MNHEY, CDR2 SVGAGI. V lost 5 bases and J 5 bases, leaving 13 bases between the germline ends.

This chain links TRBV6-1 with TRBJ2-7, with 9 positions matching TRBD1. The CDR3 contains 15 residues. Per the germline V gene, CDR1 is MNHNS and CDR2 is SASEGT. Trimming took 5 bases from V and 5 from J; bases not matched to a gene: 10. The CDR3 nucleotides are TGTGCCAGCAGTCCTTCCTGGGACAGGGCCCACGAGCAGTACTTC. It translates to CASSPSWDRAHEQYF.

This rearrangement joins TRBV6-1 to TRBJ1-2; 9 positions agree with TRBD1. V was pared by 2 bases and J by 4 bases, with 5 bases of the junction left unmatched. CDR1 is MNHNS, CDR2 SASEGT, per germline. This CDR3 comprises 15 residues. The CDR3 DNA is TGTGCCAGCAGTGAAAACTGGGACAGGGTCTATGGCTACACCTTC. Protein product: CASSENWDRVYGYTF.

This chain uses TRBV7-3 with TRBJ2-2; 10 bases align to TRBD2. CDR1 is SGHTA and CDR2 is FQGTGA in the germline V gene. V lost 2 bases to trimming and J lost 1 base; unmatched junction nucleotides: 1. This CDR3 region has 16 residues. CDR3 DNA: TGTGCCAGCAGCTTACCTAGCGGGAGGAACACCGGGGAGCTGTTTTTT. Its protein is CASSLPSGRNTGELFF.

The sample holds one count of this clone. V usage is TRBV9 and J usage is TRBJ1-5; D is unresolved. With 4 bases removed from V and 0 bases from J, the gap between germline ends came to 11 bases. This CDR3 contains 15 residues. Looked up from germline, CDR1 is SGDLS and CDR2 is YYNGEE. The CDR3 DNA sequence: TGTGCCAGCAGCCGCGGGATCTTTAGCAATCAGCCCCAGCATTTT. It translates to CASSRGIFSNQPQHF.

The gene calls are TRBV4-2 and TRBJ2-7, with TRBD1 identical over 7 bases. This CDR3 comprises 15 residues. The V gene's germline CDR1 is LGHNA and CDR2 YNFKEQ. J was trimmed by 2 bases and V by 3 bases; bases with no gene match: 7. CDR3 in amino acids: CASSHADRSAYEQYF. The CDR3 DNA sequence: TGTGCCAGCAGCCATGCGGACAGGTCCGCCTACGAGCAGTACTTC.